These T cell receptor beta chains were read from a single sample in a study of cytomegalovirus exposure and HLA in healthy donors. Sequenced by immunoSEQ multiplex PCR; TCRdb stores in-frame clones only, minus some. The table includes 65,000 to 85,000 clones, under 85% detected once. Sequenced material: PBMCs. These receptors were taken from a woman aged 40-49 years in good health and CMV-seropositive. CDR3s include the opening cysteine and the closing phenylalanine or tryptophan. Fields, in order: clone size, D gene, V gene, CDR3 length, J gene, CDR3 protein, CDR3 DNA. The D gene is left open where the match is weak. Some rows mark clone size as missing; the rest say once, few, many or name a class of expanded clone.

clone_size: .; d_call: .; v_call: TRBV5-1; cdr3_length: 13; j_call: TRBJ2-3; cdr3_aa: CASSLEQGSTQYF; cdr3_nt: TGCGCCAGCAGCTTGGAGCAGGGGAGCACGCAGTATTTT
clone_size: .; d_call: TRBD1; v_call: TRBV19; cdr3_length: 15; j_call: TRBJ1-2; cdr3_aa: CASRGDRGRNYGYTF; cdr3_nt: TGTGCCAGTAGGGGAGACAGGGGGCGTAACTATGGCTACACCTTC
clone_size: few; d_call: .; v_call: TRBV27; cdr3_length: 15; j_call: TRBJ1-6; cdr3_aa: CASSFLLDSFSFDHF; cdr3_nt: TGTGCCAGCAGTTTTCTCTTGGACAGCTTTTCATTCGACCACTTT
clone_size: .; d_call: .; v_call: TRBV30; cdr3_length: 13; j_call: TRBJ1-5; cdr3_aa: CAWRTGSNQPQHF; cdr3_nt: TGTGCCTGGAGAACAGGCAGCAATCAGCCCCAGCATTTT
clone_size: .; d_call: .; v_call: TRBV5-1; cdr3_length: 18; j_call: TRBJ2-3; cdr3_aa: CASSLVPGAKGNADTQYF; cdr3_nt: TGCGCCAGCAGCTTGGTACCAGGGGCGAAAGGCAACGCAGATACGCAGTATTTT
clone_size: .; d_call: .; v_call: TRBV6-6; cdr3_length: 15; j_call: TRBJ1-1; cdr3_aa: CASSYVTGVNTEAFF; cdr3_nt: TGTGCCAGCAGTTACGTCACCGGTGTGAACACTGAAGCTTTCTTT
clone_size: .; d_call: .; v_call: TRBV19; cdr3_length: 14; j_call: TRBJ2-7; cdr3_aa: CASTTTVSGYEQYF; cdr3_nt: TGTGCCAGTACCACCACGGTGAGCGGCTACGAGCAGTACTTC
clone_size: .; d_call: TRBD1; v_call: TRBV4-1; cdr3_length: 12; j_call: TRBJ2-3; cdr3_aa: CASSHDRGTQYF; cdr3_nt: TGCGCCAGCAGCCATGACAGGGGCACGCAGTATTTT
clone_size: .; d_call: TRBD1; v_call: TRBV4-1; cdr3_length: 16; j_call: TRBJ2-1; cdr3_aa: CASSTPGQGAGNEQFF; cdr3_nt: TGCGCCAGCAGCACCCCGGGACAGGGGGCGGGTAATGAGCAGTTCTTC
clone_size: .; d_call: TRBD1; v_call: TRBV2; cdr3_length: 14; j_call: TRBJ1-4; cdr3_aa: CASSPDRGREKLFF; cdr3_nt: TGTGCCAGCAGTCCGGACAGGGGGCGAGAAAAACTGTTTTTT
clone_size: .; d_call: TRBD2; v_call: TRBV15; cdr3_length: 22; j_call: TRBJ2-6; cdr3_aa: CATSRSLSPRTSGGSGANVLTF; cdr3_nt: TGTGCCACCAGCAGATCCTTATCCCCGAGGACTAGCGGGGGGTCTGGGGCCAACGTCCTGACTTTC